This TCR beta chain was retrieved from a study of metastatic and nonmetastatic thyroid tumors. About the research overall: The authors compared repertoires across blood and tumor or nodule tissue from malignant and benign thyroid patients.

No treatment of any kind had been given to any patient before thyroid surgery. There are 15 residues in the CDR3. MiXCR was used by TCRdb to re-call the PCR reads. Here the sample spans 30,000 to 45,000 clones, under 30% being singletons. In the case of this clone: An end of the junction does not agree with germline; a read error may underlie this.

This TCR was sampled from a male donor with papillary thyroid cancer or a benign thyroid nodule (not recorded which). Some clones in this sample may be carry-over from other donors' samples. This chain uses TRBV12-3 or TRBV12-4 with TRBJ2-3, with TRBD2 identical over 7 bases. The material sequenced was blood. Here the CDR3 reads CASSFWAGVEDTQYF. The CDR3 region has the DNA TGTGCCAGCAGTTTTTGGGCGGGAGTGGAAGATACGCAGTACTTT.